This T cell receptor (beta chain) is from a study of blood T cells in healthy people across ages. Study results and caveats: While age rose, TCR beta diversity per million T cells dropped in a roughly linear way.

This clonotype was detected ten times or more. The antigen is unknown. The use of a sample-barcoded 5' primer and a J-beta primer mix characterized a second PCR of 7 to 11 cycles. TCRdb ran MiXCR on the 5' RACE reads and lists one entry per CDR3 protein. The data contain around 870,000 distinct CDR3 sequences, about 28% of them seen just once; the ten biggest clones take up around a sixth. At least 5.5 micrograms of total RNA were extracted per sample. This CDR3 spans 17 amino acids. The V end lost 0 bases, the J end lost 5 bases, and 20 bases lay between the germline ends. Germline V CDR1 and CDR2: SGDLS, YYNGEE.

Sequencing used blood. The chain employs TRBV9 and TRBJ1-2; D is perhaps TRBD1 (5 bases). This TCR was recovered from a woman of 80 years or more in good health. The CDR3 region is CASSVGLGQGYGYGYTF. The DNA for the CDR3 is TGTGCCAGCAGCGTAGGTTTGGGGCAGGGCTATGGATATGGCTACACCTTC.